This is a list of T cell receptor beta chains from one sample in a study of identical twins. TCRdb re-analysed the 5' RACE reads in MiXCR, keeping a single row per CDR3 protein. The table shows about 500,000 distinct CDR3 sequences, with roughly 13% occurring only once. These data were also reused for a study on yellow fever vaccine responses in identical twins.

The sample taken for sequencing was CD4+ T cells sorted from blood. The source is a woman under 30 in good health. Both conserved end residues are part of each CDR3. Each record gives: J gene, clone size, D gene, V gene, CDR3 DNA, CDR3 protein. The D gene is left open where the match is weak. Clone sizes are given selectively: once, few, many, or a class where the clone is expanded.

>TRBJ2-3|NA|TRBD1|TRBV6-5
TGTGCCAGCAGTTACAGAGGACAGGGATCAGATACGCAGTATTTT
CASSYRGQGSDTQYF
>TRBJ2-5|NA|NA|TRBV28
TGTGCCAGCAGTTTAACCTTCCTCCAAGAGACCCAGTACTTC
CASSLTFLQETQYF
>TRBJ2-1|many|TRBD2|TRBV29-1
TGCAGCGTTGCCAAGACTAGCGGGAGGGCCGTTGAGCAGTTCTTC
CSVAKTSGRAVEQFF
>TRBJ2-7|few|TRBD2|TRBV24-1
TGTGCCACCAGTGAAGCGGGATCCTACGAGCAGTACTTC
CATSEAGSYEQYF
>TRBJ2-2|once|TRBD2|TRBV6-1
TGTGCCAGCAGGACTAGCGGGAGGGCCGGGGAGCTGTTTTTT
CASRTSGRAGELFF
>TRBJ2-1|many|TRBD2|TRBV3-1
TGTGCCAGCAGCGGAACTAGCGGGAGGTCTATCAATGAGCAGTTCTTC
CASSGTSGRSINEQFF
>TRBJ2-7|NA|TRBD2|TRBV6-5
TGTGCCAGCAGTTTAACTAGCGGGGGGGGCAACGAGCAGTACTTC
CASSLTSGGGNEQYF
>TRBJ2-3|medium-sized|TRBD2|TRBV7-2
TGTGCCAGCATCCCTGGACTAGCGGGTTTCACAGATACGCAGTATTTT
CASIPGLAGFTDTQYF
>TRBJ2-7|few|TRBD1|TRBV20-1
TGCAGTGCCCCCAAGGCGGGACAGGGTAAGAGGGGCGAGCAGTACTTC
CSAPKAGQGKRGEQYF
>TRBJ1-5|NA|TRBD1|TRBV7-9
TGTGCCAGCAGCTTCGGACAGGGCTTAAGCCCCCAGCATTTT
CASSFGQGLSPQHF
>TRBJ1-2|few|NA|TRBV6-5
TGTGCCAGCAGTTACTCCTACGACAGGTCTGGCGGCTACACCTTC
CASSYSYDRSGGYTF
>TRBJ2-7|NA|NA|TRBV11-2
TGTGCCAGCAGCTTAAAGGGCCACGAGCAGTACTTC
CASSLKGHEQYF
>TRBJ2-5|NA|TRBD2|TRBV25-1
TGTGCCAGCAGTGAATATATCCTAGCGGGGTACCAAGAGACCCAGTACTTC
CASSEYILAGYQETQYF
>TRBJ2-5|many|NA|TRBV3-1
TGTGCCAGCAGCCCATTTGGACAAGAGACCCAGTACTTC
CASSPFGQETQYF
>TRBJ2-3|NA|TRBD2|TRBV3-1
TGTGCCAGCAGCCTCCCGGGGGGTAGCGCAGATACGCAGTATTTT
CASSLPGGSADTQYF
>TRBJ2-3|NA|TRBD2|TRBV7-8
TGTGCCAGCAGCTTATCTAGTCGGGGGGGGCGTAGCACAGATACGCAGTATTTT
CASSLSSRGGRSTDTQYF
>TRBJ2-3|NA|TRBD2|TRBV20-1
TGCAGTGCTAGTACAGGCGGGGGGACAGATACGCAGTATTTT
CSASTGGGTDTQYF
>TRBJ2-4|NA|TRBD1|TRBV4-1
TGCGCCAGCAGCCTTGCCTTGGACAGGGGGTCGGACATTCAGTACTTC
CASSLALDRGSDIQYF
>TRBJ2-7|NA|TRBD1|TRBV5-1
TGCGCCAGCAGCTTGCCAGGGGGTTATTTGGTCTCGGCCTACGAGCAGTACTTC
CASSLPGGYLVSAYEQYF
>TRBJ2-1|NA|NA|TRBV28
TGTGCCAGCAGTTTACGGGCAGGCGAGCAGTTCTTC
CASSLRAGEQFF
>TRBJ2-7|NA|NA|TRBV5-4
TGTGCCAGCACCTCCTCTAGCGCGACCCTCGAGCAGTACTTC
CASTSSSATLEQYF
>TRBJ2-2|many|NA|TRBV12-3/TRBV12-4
TGTGCCAGCAGTTCAACAGGGACCGGGGAGCTGTTTTTT
CASSSTGTGELFF
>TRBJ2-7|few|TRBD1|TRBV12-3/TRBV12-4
TGTGCCAGCAGTTATTCGGACAGGGGGTACGAGCAGTACTTC
CASSYSDRGYEQYF
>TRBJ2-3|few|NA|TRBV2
TGTGCCAGCAGTGATCCGGACGGGGATGGATTTCGGCAGTATTTT
CASSDPDGDGFRQYF
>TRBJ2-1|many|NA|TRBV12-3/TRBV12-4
TGTGCCAGCAGTCCCCGGGGCAGTAGGTACAATGAGCAGTTCTTC
CASSPRGSRYNEQFF
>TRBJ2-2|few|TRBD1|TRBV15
TGTGCCACCAGCAGGTACAGGGGGATGAACACCGGGGAGCTGTTTTTT
CATSRYRGMNTGELFF
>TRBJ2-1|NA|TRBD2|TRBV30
TGTGCCTGGAGGACCGGACTAGCGGGGTCCTACAATGAGCAGTTCTTC
CAWRTGLAGSYNEQFF
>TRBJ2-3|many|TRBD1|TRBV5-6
TGTGCCAGCAGCCGTCGGGGACAGAGCACAGATACGCAGTATTTT
CASSRRGQSTDTQYF
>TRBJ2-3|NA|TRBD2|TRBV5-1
TGCGCCAGCAGCTTGGCGGTCCTTAGCGGGGGGGCTAAGTTCGGCACAGATACGCAGTATTTT
CASSLAVLSGGAKFGTDTQYF
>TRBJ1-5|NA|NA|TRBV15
TGTGCCACCAGCAGAGATCTGGGTGGACAGCCCCAGCATTTT
CATSRDLGGQPQHF
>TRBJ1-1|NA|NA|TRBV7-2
TGTGCCAGCAGTACTACCGGGACCGCGAACACTGAAGCTTTCTTT
CASSTTGTANTEAFF
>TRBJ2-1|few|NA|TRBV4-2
TGTGCCAGCAGCCAAGTAAAGAGCTCCTACAATGAGCAGTTCTTC
CASSQVKSSYNEQFF
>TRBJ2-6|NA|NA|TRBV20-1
TGCAGTGCTAGTCAAAACCCCACCGGGGCCGGGGCCAACGTCCTGACTTTC
CSASQNPTGAGANVLTF